The 32 T cell receptor beta chains listed next were all sequenced from one sample in a study of T cells in Graves' hyperthyroidism and ophthalmopathy. TCR beta CDR3 regions were amplified from RNA transcripts. The HTBI primer set was used in a first-round RT-PCR of the TCR CDR3. TCRdb re-called the multiplex PCR reads through MiXCR, storing one row per CDR3 protein. Among roughly 700,000 distinct CDR3 sequences listed, 35% were seen once. The sample consisted of blood. These receptors originate from a woman aged 40 to 50 with Graves' hyperthyroidism.

This clonotype was found many times. This chain uses TRBV5-6 with TRBJ2-5; D is uncertain. This CDR3 comprises 15 residues. Trimming took 2 bases from V and 4 from J, leaving 15 bases between them. Germline lookup yields CDR1 SGHDT and CDR2 YYEEEE. This CDR3 is CASSFAFGSGETQYF. In nucleotides, the CDR3 is TGTGCCAGCAGCTTTGCGTTCGGCTCCGGAGAGACCCAGTACTTC.

The chain has TRBV6-1 and TRBJ2-7; 9 nucleotides agree with TRBD1. TRBJ2-1 explains the end of the DNA better; the J call may be wrong. The CDR3 totals 14 residues. The germline CDR1 and CDR2 sequences are MNHNS and SASEGT. The CDR3 DNA reads TGTGCCAGCAGACGGGACAGGGAAGTCTACGAGCAGTTCTTC. Translated: CASRRDREVYEQFF.

This clonotype was found many times. J is TRBJ1-4 and V is TRBV25-1; D gene uncertain. CDR3 length: 13 residues. The germline V and J ends were trimmed by 5 bases and 6 bases, with 10 bases remaining between them. Germline CDR1 is MGHDK and CDR2 is SYGVNS. Here the CDR3 reads CASSNTAYEKLFF. The DNA for the CDR3 is TGTGCCAGCAGTAATACGGCGTATGAAAAACTGTTTTTT.

For this clonotype: With a much larger clone just one base away, this may be a read error. The CDR3 nucleotides are TGTGCCAGTGGTAGCCCGAGGGCAGCTAAGAAAGAGACCCAGTACTTC. This codes for CASGSPRAAKKETQYF. This chain links TRBV19 with TRBJ2-5; tentatively, D is TRBD2 (5 bases). Per germline, CDR1 LNHDA and CDR2 SQIVND (reference sequence). The CDR3 is 16 amino acids. The V and J ends lost 8 bases and 3 bases respectively, with 22 bases between them.

This clonotype was counted at least ten times. This chain uses TRBV6-1 with TRBJ2-2; perhaps TRBD2 as D (5 bases). The CDR3 totals 14 residues. V dropped 1 base and J dropped 4 bases, with 7 bases sitting between them. CDR1 and CDR2 from the germline V gene are MNHNS and SASEGT. In DNA form, the CDR3 reads TGTGCCAGCAGTGAAGGAGGGAGCACCGGGGAGCTGTTTTTT. Translated: CASSEGGSTGELFF.

Points on this clonotype: The CDR3 does not close with the conserved phenylalanine or tryptophan, likely indicating a read error. The limits of the CDR3 on the DNA are not certain, so only TCRdb's listed CDR3 is given. V gene TRBV7-9 combines with J gene TRBJ2-1; the D call TRBD1 from the table was never checked on the DNA. The CDR3 numbers 14 amino acids, ends counted. CDR1 is SEHNR, CDR2 FQNEAQ, per germline (reference sequence). The chain's CDR3 is CASSSPQGGNEQTL.

Here the CDR3 reads CASTPDKGLVGNQPQHF. CDR3 nucleotide sequence: TGTGCCAGTACCCCGGACAAGGGGCTCGTGGGCAATCAGCCCCAGCATTTT. The J gene is TRBJ1-5, the V gene TRBV19, with D tentatively TRBD1 (5 bases). This CDR3 contains 17 residues. Trimming took off 7 bases at V and 2 bases at J, with 21 bases between the two ends. The V gene's germline CDR1 is LNHDA and CDR2 SQIVND (reference sequence). Supplemented by reference TRBV19 and TRBJ1-5, the full variable domain reads DGGITQSPKYLFRKEGQNVTLSCEQNLNHDAMYWYRQDPGQGLRLIYYSQIVNDFQKGDIAEGYSVSREKKESFPLTVTSAQKNPTAFYLCASTPDKGLVGNQPQHFGDGTRLSIL.

The rearrangement uses TRBV7-2 and TRBJ2-7; possibly TRBD2 for D (5 bases). CDR1 and CDR2 (germline): SGHTA, FQGNSA. Trimming removed 5 bases at V and 7 bases at J, with 18 bases between. This CDR3 is built from 14 residues. CDR3 amino acids: CASSQEARVGEQYF. Written as DNA, the CDR3 is TGTGCCAGCAGCCAAGAGGCGAGGGTGGGAGAGCAGTACTTC.

CDR3 nucleotide sequence: TGCAGCGTTGCCCAGGGGCGCGTCTATGGCTACACCTTC. Protein sequence: CSVAQGRVYGYTF. V usage is TRBV29-1 and J usage is TRBJ1-2; TRBD1 is a possible D gene (6 bases). The CDR3 loop spans 13 amino acids. Between the trimmed V and J ends, which lost 4 bases and 4 bases, there was a span of 13 bases. Germline lookup yields CDR1 SQVTM and CDR2 ANQGSEA. The whole variable domain, remainder taken from reference TRBV29-1 and TRBJ1-2, is SAVISQKPSRDICQRGTSLTIQCQVDSQVTMMFWYRQQPGQSLTLIATANQGSEATYESGFVIDKFPISRPNLTFSTLTVSNMSPEDSSIYLCSVAQGRVYGYTFGSGTRLTVV.

The chain joins TRBV4-1 to TRBJ2-5; TRBD2 matches 8 bases. The CDR3 is made up of 16 amino acids. The V and J ends lost 1 base and 3 bases, in that order; junction bases with no gene match: 7. The V gene's germline CDR1 is MGHRA and CDR2 YSYEKL. CDR3 protein: CASSQGGWTSKETQYF. CDR3 DNA sequence: TGCGCCAGCAGCCAAGGGGGATGGACTAGCAAAGAGACCCAGTACTTC.

This clonotype was picked up a small number of times. V is TRBV19 and J is TRBJ1-5, with D possibly being TRBD1 (5 bases). The CDR3 is 14 amino acids. CDR1 is LNHDA, CDR2 SQIVND, per germline (reference sequence). V dropped 6 bases and J dropped 4 bases, with 13 bases sitting between them. The CDR3 DNA follows: TGTGCCAGTAGCCCGGGACCCCTAAATCAGCCCCAGCATTTT. Translated, it gives CASSPGPLNQPQHF.

V usage is TRBV10-3 and J usage is TRBJ1-3, with D perhaps TRBD1 (5 bases). Per germline, CDR1 ENHRY and CDR2 SYGVKD. V was pared by 2 bases and J by 2 bases, with 16 bases between. This CDR3 is 17 amino acids long. DNA of the CDR3: TGTGCCATCAGTGAGGCTGCGGGGACCCATACTGGAAACACCATATATTTT. Encoded protein: CAISEAAGTHTGNTIYF.

The chain uses TRBV29-1 and TRBJ2-7; a weak D match, TRBD1 (6 bases). The CDR3 is 14 residues long. Germline V gene data show CDR1 as SQVTM and CDR2 as ANQGSEA. In DNA form, the CDR3 reads TGCAGTACTATTCCGGGACACGGCGTCTACGAGCAGTACTTC. It encodes CSTIPGHGVYEQYF.

On this clonotype itself: A clone one base away is much larger, so this may be a read error. V gene TRBV29-1 combines with J gene TRBJ2-2; possible D gene TRBD2, 5 bases. Germline-derived CDR1 and CDR2 are SQVTM and ANQGSEA. The CDR3 length is 16 residues. CDR3 region: CSVEDPEGYSTGEPFF. DNA of the CDR3: TGCAGCGTTGAAGATCCGGAAGGGTACAGCACCGGGGAGCCGTTTTTT.

This clonotype has only a few counts. The chain employs TRBV12-3 or TRBV12-4 and TRBJ2-2, with D perhaps matching TRBD1 (5 bases). The length of the CDR3 is 16 residues. The V and J ends lost 2 bases and 0 bases respectively, with 10 bases between them. The CDR3 region is CASSLPWGSNTGELFF. In nucleotides, the CDR3 is TGTGCCAGCAGTTTACCCTGGGGCTCGAACACCGGGGAGCTGTTTTTT.

The chain has TRBV24-1 and TRBJ1-2; 7 bases line up with TRBD1. J lost 7 bases, V lost 11 bases, and 9 bases had no gene match. Germline V gives CDR1 KGHDR, CDR2 SFDVKD. The length of the CDR3 is 12 residues. The CDR3 DNA reads as TGTGCCAGCACGACAGGGCGTGGTGGCTACACCTTC. This gives the protein CASTTGRGGYTF.

This clonotype was counted ten times or more. The CDR3 nucleotides are TGTGCCAGCAGCCAAGAGCGGTTCAGGGACGGCTACACCTTC. Protein: CASSQERFRDGYTF. The chain has TRBV14 and TRBJ1-2; maybe TRBD1 (5 bases). V was pared by 0 bases and J by 8 bases, with 13 bases between. This CDR3 spans 14 amino acids. Germline values: CDR1 SGHDN, CDR2 FVKESK.

This clonotype was counted many times. The chain carries TRBV19 and TRBJ1-1; D perhaps matches TRBD1 (5 bases). With 6 bases removed from V and 3 bases from J, the gap between germline ends came to 14 bases. The CDR3 covers 14 residues. Germline CDR1 and CDR2: LNHDA and SQIVND (reference sequence). For the CDR3, the DNA is TGTGCCAGTAGGGGCCGGGACGGGGACACTGAAGCTTTCTTT. Amino acid sequence: CASRGRDGDTEAFF.

This clonotype was detected only a few times. CDR3 residues: CASSSRQDRYEQYF. CDR3 nucleotide sequence: TGTGCCAGCAGCTCACGACAGGATCGCTACGAGCAGTACTTC. This chain uses TRBV13 with TRBJ2-7; D perhaps matches TRBD1 (6 bases). Germline-derived CDR1 and CDR2 are PRHDT and FYEKMQ (reference sequence). The germline V and J ends were trimmed by 4 bases and 3 bases, with 13 bases remaining between them. This CDR3 has 14 amino acids.

The CDR3: CASSIGPRGANVLTF. CDR3 DNA: TGTGCCAGTAGTATAGGACCCCGTGGGGCCAACGTCCTGACTTTC. This chain links TRBV19 with TRBJ2-6; D gene uncertain. In germline, CDR1 is LNHDA, CDR2 SQIVND (reference sequence). The V gene lost 1 base and the J gene lost 3 bases, with 7 bases spanning the gap. This CDR3 has 15 residues.

This clonotype was observed at least ten times. This chain connects TRBV5-1 to TRBJ2-7, with D tentatively TRBD1 (5 bases). With 4 bases removed from V and 4 bases from J, the gap between germline ends came to 12 bases. This CDR3 contains 13 residues. Germline loops: CDR1 SGHRS, CDR2 YFSETQ. CDR3 nucleotides: TGCGCCAGCAGCACCGGTTCAGGGTACGAGCAGTACTTC. Amino acid sequence: CASSTGSGYEQYF.

Notes on this clonotype: Germline and junction disagree at one end, which may indicate a read error. The chain recombines TRBV2 with TRBJ2-6; TRBD1 aligns across 12 bases. This CDR3 is 14 amino acids long. CDR1 SNHLY and CDR2 FYNNEI come from the germline V gene. The CDR3 sequence is CASSEWGGQGAAAF. The CDR3 DNA sequence: TGTGCCAGCAGTGAATGGGGGGGACAGGGGGCAGCAGCTTTC. Complete variable domain (other parts from reference TRBV2 and TRBJ2-6): EPEVTQTPSHQVTQMGQEVILRCVPISNHLYFYWYRQILGQKVEFLVSFYNNEISEKSEIFDDQFSVERPDGSNFTLKIRSTKLEDSAMYFCASSEWGGQGAAAFGAGSRLTVL.

The V call is TRBV5-1, the J call TRBJ2-7, with 10 bases that match TRBD2. Germline assignment: CDR1 SGHRS and CDR2 YFSETQ. Trimming at V came to 4 bases and at J to 1 base, leaving 11 bases not matched to a gene. The CDR3 is 17 amino acids. CDR3 sequence: CASSEVPGTSDSYEQYF. DNA for the CDR3: TGCGCCAGCAGCGAGGTTCCCGGGACTAGCGATTCCTACGAGCAGTACTTC.

This clonotype occurred many times. The genes are TRBV20-1 and TRBJ2-7; 11 bases are a match to TRBD2. The germline V gene encodes CDR1 DFQATT and CDR2 SNEGSKA (reference sequence). CDR3 length: 12 amino acids. CDR3 protein: CTGLAGSYEQYF. The CDR3 region has the DNA TGCACCGGACTAGCGGGCTCCTACGAGCAGTACTTC.

This clonotype occurred a few times. CDR3 nucleotides: TGTGCCAGCAGCCTGGGAGGACAGGGGGGCACTGAAGCTTTCTTT. Translation: CASSLGGQGGTEAFF. The V call is TRBV7-9, the J call TRBJ1-1, with 10 positions matching TRBD1. Losses at the gene ends were 5 bases for V and 4 bases for J; bases not matched to a gene: 7. The CDR3 sequence is 15 residues long. Germline assignment: CDR1 SEHNR and CDR2 FQNEAQ (reference sequence).

This clonotype was recorded many times. The chain joins TRBV2 to TRBJ2-7; unclear D gene. The CDR3 is 11 amino acids. Germline assignment: CDR1 SNHLY and CDR2 FYNNEI. Deletions cut 5 bases from V and 6 bases from J, with 8 bases between. The CDR3 is CASSTGIEQYF. CDR3 nucleotide sequence: TGTGCCAGCAGTACGGGTATCGAGCAGTACTTC.

As for this clonotype: This is likely a read error, given that the CDR3 carries no conserved phenylalanine or tryptophan at its end. It is unclear where the CDR3 begins or ends on the DNA, so no DNA is shown, and the CDR3 is as TCRdb lists it. The chain recombines TRBV10-3 with TRBJ2-6. The V gene's germline CDR1 is ENHRY and CDR2 SYGVKD. Inclusive of both ends, the CDR3 amounts to 8 amino acids. CDR3 protein: CAIKAPTS.

The gene calls are TRBV7-9 and TRBJ2-5; D may be TRBD2 (5 bases). The CDR3 loop spans 15 amino acids. Germline V gives CDR1 SEHNR, CDR2 FQNEAQ (reference sequence). Trimming took off 3 bases at V and 2 bases at J, with 13 bases between the two ends. For the CDR3, the DNA is TGTGCCAGCAGCTTTGCGCCCGGGGTACAAGAGACCCAGTACTTC. Translation: CASSFAPGVQETQYF. Drawing the rest from reference TRBV7-9 and TRBJ2-5, the complete variable domain is DTGVSQNPRHKITKRGQNVTFRCDPISEHNRLYWYRQTLGQGPEFLTYFQNEAQLEKSRLLSDRFSAERPKGSFSTLEIQRTEQGDSAMYLCASSFAPGVQETQYFGPGTRLLVL.

This clonotype was seen many times. The V and J genes are TRBV2 and TRBJ1-2; D is perhaps TRBD1 (5 bases). V lost 7 bases and J lost 5, with 17 bases in between. The length of the CDR3 is 14 residues. The V gene's germline CDR1 is SNHLY and CDR2 FYNNEI. Here the CDR3 DNA reads TGTGCCAGCATGGGGCCACGAAAAATATATGGCTACACCTTC. Translation: CASMGPRKIYGYTF.

This clonotype occurred a few times. The chain couples TRBV2 to TRBJ2-3; the D gene could be TRBD1 or TRBD2 (5 bases each). This CDR3 is built from 12 residues. Deletions cut 8 bases from V and 6 bases from J, with 12 bases between. Germline V gene lookup returns CDR1 SNHLY and CDR2 FYNNEI. The CDR3 region has the DNA TGTGCCAGCCGCCGGGACGGGGATACGCAGTATTTT. It encodes CASRRDGDTQYF.

This clonotype was observed a few times. The chain links TRBV30 to TRBJ2-2; D remains ambiguous. V dropped 7 bases and J dropped 3 bases, with 3 bases sitting between them. The germline gives CDR1 GTSNPN, CDR2 SVGIG (reference sequence). The CDR3 covers 10 residues. The CDR3 loop is CAYYTGELFF. The CDR3 coding sequence is TGTGCCTACTACACCGGGGAGCTGTTTTTT.

For this clonotype: One junction end disagrees with the germline gene, perhaps due to a read error. The chain uses TRBV5-1 and TRBJ1-2; 7 bases are shared with TRBD1. The germline CDR1 and CDR2 sequences are SGHRS and YFSETQ. This CDR3 has 15 amino acids. CDR3: CAGSQDGIGGHGYTF. The CDR3 region has the DNA TGCGCCGGCAGCCAAGACGGAATAGGGGGCCATGGCTACACCTTC. Supplemented by reference TRBV5-1 and TRBJ1-2, the full variable domain reads KAGVTQTPRYLIKTRGQQVTLSCSPISGHRSVSWYQQTPGQGLQFLFEYFSETQRNKGNFPGRFSGRQFSNSRSEMNVSTLELGDSALYLCAGSQDGIGGHGYTFGSGTRLTVV.